The 5 T cell receptor beta chains below all came from one sample that was sequenced in a study of blood T cell repertoires in COVID-19. The table came from immunoSEQ multiplex PCR; TCRdb's copy has only in-frame clones and leaves some out. The repertoire has around 180,000 clones, about 81% of them found once; the top ten carry approximately 10%. Sequencing was done on a sample of peripheral blood. Receptors were obtained from a woman over 75 with COVID-19, enrolled during active disease.

The V call is TRBV6-6, the J call TRBJ1-3; possibly TRBD1 for D (6 bases). The CDR3 length is 16 residues. Trimming took 0 bases from V and 4 from J, leaving 13 bases between them. Germline CDR1 MNHNY, CDR2 SVGAGI (reference sequence). DNA of the CDR3: TGTGCCAGCAGTTACTCGTCGGGGCAGGGGGGAAACACCATATATTTT. Translated: CASSYSSGQGGNTIYF.

This rearrangement joins TRBV7-2 to TRBJ1-1; 9 bases match TRBD1. V shed 4 bases and J 2 bases; nucleotides not matched to a gene: 8. Germline V gene data show CDR1 as SGHTA and CDR2 as FQGNSA. This CDR3 is built from 16 residues. The CDR3 sequence: CASSSMYRGRNTEAFF. The CDR3 coding sequence is TGTGCCAGCAGCTCGATGTACAGGGGGCGCAACACTGAAGCTTTCTTT.

The chain joins TRBV25-1 to TRBJ2-2; 7 positions match TRBD1. Per germline, CDR1 MGHDK and CDR2 SYGVNS. V lost 10 bases, J lost 2 bases, and 7 bases stayed unmatched. The CDR3 is 14 amino acids. The CDR3 nucleotides read TGTGCCATCCAGGGGACAGACAACACCGGGGAGCTGTTTTTT. It codes for CAIQGTDNTGELFF.

This chain joins TRBV21-1 and TRBJ2-7; TRBD2 was called by the table and not checked on the DNA. TRBV21-1 counts as a pseudogene. This CDR3 has 16 residues. CDR3 DNA: TGTGCCAGCAGCAAAGTTATCCTAGCGGGACCCTACGAGCAGTACTTC. It encodes CASSKVILAGPYEQYF.

The chain links TRBV5-1 to TRBJ2-5; 8 bases align to TRBD1. This CDR3 comprises 14 residues. Germline trimming cut 4 bases from V and 5 bases from J; bases unmatched to any gene: 7. CDR1 is SGHRS and CDR2 is YFSETQ in the germline V gene. This CDR3 is CASSPRDRTETQYF. The CDR3 DNA is TGCGCCAGCAGCCCGCGGGACAGGACTGAGACCCAGTACTTC.